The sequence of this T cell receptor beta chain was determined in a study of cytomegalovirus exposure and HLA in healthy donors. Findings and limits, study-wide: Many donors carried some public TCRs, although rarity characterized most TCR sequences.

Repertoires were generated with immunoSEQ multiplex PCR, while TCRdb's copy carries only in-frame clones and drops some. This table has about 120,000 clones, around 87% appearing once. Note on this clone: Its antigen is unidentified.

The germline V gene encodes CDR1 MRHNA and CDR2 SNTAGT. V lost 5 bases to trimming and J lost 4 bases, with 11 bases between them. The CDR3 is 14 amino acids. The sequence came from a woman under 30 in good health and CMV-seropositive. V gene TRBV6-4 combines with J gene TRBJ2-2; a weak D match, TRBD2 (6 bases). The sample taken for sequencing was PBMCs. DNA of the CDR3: TGTGCCAGCAGTAAGGGGACTTCCACCGGGGAGCTGTTTTTT. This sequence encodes CASSKGTSTGELFF.